These 23 T cell receptor beta chains came from one sample sequenced in a study of identical twins. TCRdb itself ran the 5' RACE reads through MiXCR, one entry per CDR3 protein. The data contain 500,000 to 700,000 distinct CDR3 sequences, 7.1% of them singletons. These records were also assigned to another study, of yellow fever vaccine responses in identical twins.

Sequencing was performed on PBMCs. The receptors come from a woman under 30 in good health.

This clonotype appeared many times. J is TRBJ2-6 and V is TRBV20-1; a weak D match, TRBD2 (6 bases). The germline V gene encodes CDR1 DFQATT and CDR2 SNEGSKA (reference sequence). The CDR3 is made up of 17 amino acids. V lost 0 bases and J 0 bases, leaving 12 bases between the germline ends. The CDR3 region has the DNA TGCAGTGCTAGAGATGGCGGGGCCCGCTCTGGGGCCAACGTCCTGACTTTC. Translating it yields CSARDGGARSGANVLTF.

This clonotype was counted ten times or more. This rearrangement joins TRBV24-1 to TRBJ1-1, with D perhaps TRBD1 (5 bases). The V end was cut by 3 bases, the J end by 1 base, with 5 bases between. Germline values: CDR1 KGHDR, CDR2 SFDVKD. This CDR3 is built from 13 residues. The CDR3 is CATSDTGNTEAFF. The CDR3 region has the DNA TGTGCCACCAGTGATACAGGGAACACTGAAGCTTTCTTT.

This chain links TRBV5-1 with TRBJ2-1; a weak D match, TRBD1 (6 bases). The CDR3 length is 15 residues. The germline V and J ends were trimmed by 2 bases and 2 bases, with 11 bases remaining between them. Germline V lookup: CDR1 SGHRS, CDR2 YFSETQ. The CDR3 sequence: CASSFQGSTYNEQFF. CDR3 bases: TGCGCCAGCAGCTTTCAGGGGAGCACCTACAATGAGCAGTTCTTC.

This clonotype was observed a handful of times. This sequence joins TRBV7-9 and TRBJ2-2, with TRBD2 matching over 11 bases. The CDR3 length is 15 residues. CDR1 is SEHNR, CDR2 FQNEAQ, per germline (reference sequence). V trimming: 5 bases; J trimming: 5 bases; junction bases outside the gene matches: 4. The DNA of the CDR3 is TGTGCCAGCAGCGAGACTAGCGGGAAGACCGGGGAGCTGTTTTTT. Its translation: CASSETSGKTGELFF.

This clonotype was recorded a few times. The gene calls are TRBV7-9 and TRBJ2-1, with 8 bases aligning to TRBD2. The CDR3 runs to 15 residues. Per germline, CDR1 SEHNR and CDR2 FQNEAQ (reference sequence). V shed 3 bases, J shed 1 base, and the junction held 2 bases outside the gene matches. For the CDR3, the DNA is TGTGCCAGCAGCTTCCGACTAGCGTCCTACAATGAGCAGTTCTTC. Translating it yields CASSFRLASYNEQFF.

The chain joins TRBV6-1 to TRBJ1-2; no clear D gene. This CDR3 comprises 14 residues. The ends were cut back, 7 bases at V and 1 base at J, with 13 bases in the middle. Germline values: CDR1 MNHNS, CDR2 SASEGT. The CDR3 nucleotides are TGTGCCAGCACTCCATACGGGGTTAACTATGGCTACACCTTC. Translated: CASTPYGVNYGYTF.

The rearrangement joins TRBV6-1 to TRBJ1-1; D is undetermined. V was clipped by 5 bases and J by 0 bases, with 10 bases between them. The germline V gene has CDR1 MNHNS and CDR2 SASEGT. The CDR3 runs 14 residues. The CDR3 sequence: CASSRNWVNTEAFF. CDR3 bases: TGTGCCAGCAGTCGAAATTGGGTGAACACTGAAGCTTTCTTT.

This clonotype occurred many times. The gene calls are TRBV5-6 and TRBJ2-2, with unresolved D. The CDR3 is 15 amino acids. Germline V CDR1 and CDR2: SGHDT, YYEEEE. Between the trimmed V and J ends, which lost 0 bases and 6 bases, there was a span of 12 bases. CDR3 in amino acids: CASSLGRARAGELFF. CDR3 nucleotides: TGTGCCAGCAGCTTGGGCCGGGCGAGAGCCGGGGAGCTGTTTTTT.

The chain is built from TRBV6-1 and TRBJ2-2; D might be TRBD1 (6 bases). V dropped 6 bases and J dropped 0 bases, with 14 bases sitting between them. This CDR3 has 16 residues. Germline CDR1 reads MNHNS; CDR2 reads SASEGT. The DNA for the CDR3 is TGTGCCAGCAGGCGTTCCGGGACACCGAACACCGGGGAGCTGTTTTTT. Translating it yields CASRRSGTPNTGELFF.

This clonotype has more than one count but fewer than ten. The J gene is TRBJ2-4, the V gene TRBV6-2 or TRBV6-3; possible D gene TRBD1, 6 bases. The V and J ends lost 8 bases and 0 bases respectively, with 14 bases between them. Germline V gene sequence: CDR1 MNHEY, CDR2 SVGEGT. The CDR3 is 15 amino acids. CDR3 sequence: CASGWTALAKNIQYF. CDR3 coding DNA: TGTGCCAGCGGTTGGACAGCGCTAGCCAAAAACATTCAGTACTTC.

In its sample, this clonotype was seen a few times. The CDR3 loop is CASSLAVDRVNEQFF. CDR3 sequence (DNA): TGCGCCAGCAGCTTGGCCGTGGACAGGGTGAATGAGCAGTTCTTC. The chain links TRBV5-1 to TRBJ2-1; 8 bases are shared with TRBD1. The CDR3 sequence is 15 residues long. The V segment lost 0 bases and the J segment 7 bases; nucleotides outside the gene matches: 6. CDR1 SGHRS and CDR2 YFSETQ come from the germline V gene.

The V call is TRBV7-9, the J call TRBJ1-2; the D is unclear. V lost 2 bases and J lost 0, with 10 bases in between. Germline V CDR1 and CDR2: SEHNR, FQNEAQ (reference sequence). The CDR3 is 15 amino acids. Written as DNA, the CDR3 is TGTGCCAGCAGCTTACCCGCAGGAACTAACTATGGCTACACCTTC. Amino acids: CASSLPAGTNYGYTF.

This clonotype was counted at least ten times. The rearrangement joins TRBV12-3 or TRBV12-4 to TRBJ1-5; tentative D call: TRBD1 (6 bases). Trimming stripped 3 bases from V and 10 bases from J, with 25 bases between. The CDR3 loop spans 17 amino acids. The CDR3 DNA follows: TGTGCCAGCAGTTTTTTCTATTCACGGGGGGCAGGGATCCCCCAGCATTTT. This translates into CASSFFYSRGAGIPQHF.

The J gene is TRBJ2-1, the V gene TRBV5-4, with 7 bases matching TRBD2. CDR1 is SGHNT and CDR2 is YYREEE in the germline V gene (reference sequence). This CDR3 spans 16 amino acids. Unmatched junction bases numbered 11, after V lost 2 bases and J lost 6 bases. CDR3 region: CASSFGWRLAANEQFF. CDR3 nucleotide sequence: TGTGCCAGCAGCTTTGGGTGGCGGCTAGCGGCCAATGAGCAGTTCTTC.

The chain joins TRBV7-9 to TRBJ2-2; a possible D gene is TRBD1 (6 bases). The V gene's germline CDR1 is SEHNR and CDR2 FQNEAQ (reference sequence). This CDR3 spans 15 amino acids. The V and J ends lost 5 bases and 6 bases respectively, with 16 bases between them. This CDR3 reads CASSHTQGTAGELFF. The CDR3 coding sequence is TGTGCCAGCAGCCATACCCAGGGGACCGCCGGGGAGCTGTTTTTT. The full variable domain, rest sourced from reference TRBV7-9 and TRBJ2-2, is DTGVSQNPRHKITKRGQNVTFRCDPISEHNRLYWYRQTLGQGPEFLTYFQNEAQLEKSRLLSDRFSAERPKGSFSTLEIQRTEQGDSAMYLCASSHTQGTAGELFFGEGSRLTVL.

This chain links TRBV20-1 with TRBJ1-2; 9 bases map to TRBD1. The length of the CDR3 is 12 residues. Trimming cost V 5 bases and J 11 bases; bases outside gene matches: 9. The germline CDR1 and CDR2 sequences are DFQATT and SNEGSKA (reference sequence). In DNA, the CDR3 is TGCAGTGCTGTACAGGGGGCCGTAGGGTACACCTTC. Protein sequence: CSAVQGAVGYTF.

The gene calls are TRBV19 and TRBJ2-2; 16 bases align to TRBD2. The J segment lost 1 base and the V segment lost 6 bases, leaving 5 bases of the junction unmatched. The CDR3 has 18 amino acids. Germline lookup yields CDR1 LNHDA and CDR2 SQIVND (reference sequence). This chain's CDR3 is CASRPGLAGGQNTGELFF. The CDR3, as DNA: TGTGCCAGTAGACCGGGACTAGCGGGGGGGCAGAACACCGGGGAGCTGTTTTTT.

The V and J genes are TRBV9 and TRBJ2-1; 11 nucleotides align to TRBD2. The junction had 4 bases not matched to a gene; V was cut back by 2 bases and J by 9 bases. CDR3 length: 14 amino acids. Germline CDR1 and CDR2: SGDLS and YYNGEE. The CDR3 here is CASSVRLAGIEQFF. CDR3 DNA sequence: TGTGCCAGCAGCGTTAGACTAGCGGGGATTGAGCAGTTCTTC.

The chain has TRBV12-5 and TRBJ2-3; D not certain. The V gene's germline CDR1 is LGHNT and CDR2 FRNRAP. Trimming took off 2 bases at V and 2 bases at J, with 11 bases between the two ends. CDR3 length: 15 residues. In nucleotides, the CDR3 is TGTGCTAGTGGTTTGTTGGGGTCGGACACAGATACGCAGTATTTT. Its protein is CASGLLGSDTDTQYF.

The chain employs TRBV15 and TRBJ2-2; 8 bases are shared with TRBD1. CDR3 length: 16 amino acids. Trimming removed 2 bases from V and 3 bases from J; junction bases left unmatched: 5. Germline CDR1 LNHNV, CDR2 YYDKDF (reference sequence). The CDR3 DNA follows: TGTGCCACCAGCAGACGAGGACAGGGATACACCGGGGAGCTGTTTTTT. This codes for CATSRRGQGYTGELFF.

This clonotype has ten or more counts. V and J are TRBV12-3 or TRBV12-4 and TRBJ1-3; D remains ambiguous. The CDR3 extends over 12 amino acids. V lost 3 bases and J lost 4, with 4 bases in between. The chain's CDR3 is CASSFWGNTIYF. CDR3 nucleotide sequence: TGTGCCAGCAGTTTTTGGGGAAACACCATATATTTT.

This clonotype was counted ten times or more. The chain couples TRBV28 to TRBJ2-5; 10 nucleotides line up with TRBD2. Per germline, CDR1 MDHEN and CDR2 SYDVKM. V dropped 4 bases and J dropped 5; count of bases not matched to a gene: 4. There are 14 residues in the CDR3. The CDR3 bases are TGTGCCAGCAGTTCGCAGCGGGAGGGGGAGACCCAGTACTTC. Residues: CASSSQREGETQYF.

The sample holds a few counts of this clonotype. The chain employs TRBV3-1 and TRBJ2-3; 8 bases line up with TRBD2. The CDR3 consists of 16 residues. CDR1 is LGHDT, CDR2 YNNKEL, per germline (reference sequence). The V gene end was trimmed by 3 bases and the J gene end by 0 bases; junction bases not matched to a gene: 5. CDR3 DNA sequence: TGTGCCAGCAGCCAGCTTCTAGCGGGTAGCACAGATACGCAGTATTTT. Its protein is CASSQLLAGSTDTQYF.